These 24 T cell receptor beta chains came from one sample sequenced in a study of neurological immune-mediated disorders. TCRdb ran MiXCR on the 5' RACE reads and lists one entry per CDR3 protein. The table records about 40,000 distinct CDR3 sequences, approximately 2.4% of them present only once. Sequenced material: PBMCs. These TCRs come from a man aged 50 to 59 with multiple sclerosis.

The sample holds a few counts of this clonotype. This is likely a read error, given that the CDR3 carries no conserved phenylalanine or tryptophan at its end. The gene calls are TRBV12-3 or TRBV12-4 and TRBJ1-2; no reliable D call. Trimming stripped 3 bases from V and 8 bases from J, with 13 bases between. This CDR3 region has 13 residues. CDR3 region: CASSFSGEGGYTN. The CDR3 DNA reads TGTGCCAGCAGTTTTTCCGGGGAAGGAGGCTACACCAAC.

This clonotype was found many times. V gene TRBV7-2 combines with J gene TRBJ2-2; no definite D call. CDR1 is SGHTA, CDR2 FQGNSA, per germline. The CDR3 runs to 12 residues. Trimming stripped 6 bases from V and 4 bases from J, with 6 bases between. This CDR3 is CASSQFTGELFF. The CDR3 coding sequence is TGTGCCAGCAGTCAGTTCACCGGGGAGCTGTTTTTT.

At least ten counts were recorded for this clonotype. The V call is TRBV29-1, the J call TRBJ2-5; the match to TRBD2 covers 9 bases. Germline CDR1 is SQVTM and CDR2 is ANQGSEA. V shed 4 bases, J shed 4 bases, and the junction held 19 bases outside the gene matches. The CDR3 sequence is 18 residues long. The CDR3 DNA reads TGCAGCGTTGGGGCCCACCTATACCAGCGGGGGGACCGAGAGACCCAGTACTTC. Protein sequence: CSVGAHLYQRGDRETQYF.

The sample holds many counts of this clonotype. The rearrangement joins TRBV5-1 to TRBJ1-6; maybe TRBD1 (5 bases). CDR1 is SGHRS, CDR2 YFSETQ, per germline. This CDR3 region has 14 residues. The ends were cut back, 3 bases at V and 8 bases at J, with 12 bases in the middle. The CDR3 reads CASSSTLGDSPLHF. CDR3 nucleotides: TGCGCCAGCAGCTCTACTCTAGGGGATTCACCCCTCCACTTT. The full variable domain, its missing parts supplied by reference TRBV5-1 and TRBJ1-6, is KAGVTQTPRYLIKTRGQQVTLSCSPISGHRSVSWYQQTPGQGLQFLFEYFSETQRNKGNFPGRFSGRQFSNSRSEMNVSTLELGDSALYLCASSSTLGDSPLHFGNGTRLTVT.

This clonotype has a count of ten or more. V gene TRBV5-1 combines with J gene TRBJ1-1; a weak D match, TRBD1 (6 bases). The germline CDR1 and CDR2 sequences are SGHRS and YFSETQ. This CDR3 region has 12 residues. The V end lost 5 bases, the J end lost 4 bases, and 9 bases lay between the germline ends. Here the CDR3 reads CASSKGGTEAFF. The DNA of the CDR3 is TGCGCCAGCAGTAAAGGGGGCACTGAAGCTTTCTTT.

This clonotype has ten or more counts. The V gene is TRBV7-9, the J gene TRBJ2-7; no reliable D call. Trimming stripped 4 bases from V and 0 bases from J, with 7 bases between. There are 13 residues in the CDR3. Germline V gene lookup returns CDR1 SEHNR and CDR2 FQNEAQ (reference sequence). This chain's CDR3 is CASSSHNSYEQYF. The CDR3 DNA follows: TGTGCCAGCAGCTCCCACAACTCCTACGAGCAGTACTTC. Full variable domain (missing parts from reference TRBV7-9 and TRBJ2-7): DTGVSQNPRHKITKRGQNVTFRCDPISEHNRLYWYRQTLGQGPEFLTYFQNEAQLEKSRLLSDRFSAERPKGSFSTLEIQRTEQGDSAMYLCASSSHNSYEQYFGPGTRLTVT.

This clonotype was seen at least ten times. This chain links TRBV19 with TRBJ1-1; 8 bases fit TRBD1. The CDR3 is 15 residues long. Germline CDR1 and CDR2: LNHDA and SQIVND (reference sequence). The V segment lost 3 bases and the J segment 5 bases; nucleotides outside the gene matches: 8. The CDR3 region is CASSIGQGVTTEAFF. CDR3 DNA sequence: TGTGCCAGTAGTATCGGACAGGGAGTGACTACTGAAGCTTTCTTT. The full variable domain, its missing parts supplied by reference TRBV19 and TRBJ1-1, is DGGITQSPKYLFRKEGQNVTLSCEQNLNHDAMYWYRQDPGQGLRLIYYSQIVNDFQKGDIAEGYSVSREKKESFPLTVTSAQKNPTAFYLCASSIGQGVTTEAFFGQGTRLTVV.

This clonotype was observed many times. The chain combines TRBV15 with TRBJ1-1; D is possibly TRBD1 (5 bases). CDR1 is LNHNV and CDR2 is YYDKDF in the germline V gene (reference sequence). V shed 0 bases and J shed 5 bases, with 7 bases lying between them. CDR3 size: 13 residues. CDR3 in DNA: TGTGCCACCAGCAGAGATGGACAAACTGAAGCTTTCTTT. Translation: CATSRDGQTEAFF.

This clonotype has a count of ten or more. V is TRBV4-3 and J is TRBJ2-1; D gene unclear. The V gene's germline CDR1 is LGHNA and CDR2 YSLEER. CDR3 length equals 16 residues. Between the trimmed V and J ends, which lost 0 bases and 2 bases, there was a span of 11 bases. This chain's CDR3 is CASSQDFSGPYNEQFF. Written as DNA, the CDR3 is TGCGCCAGCAGCCAAGATTTCTCAGGACCCTACAATGAGCAGTTCTTC.

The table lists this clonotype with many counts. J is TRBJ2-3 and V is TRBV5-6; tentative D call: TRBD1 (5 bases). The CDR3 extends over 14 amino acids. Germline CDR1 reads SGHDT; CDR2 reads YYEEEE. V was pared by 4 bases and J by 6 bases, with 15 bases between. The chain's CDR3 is CASSANRWWDTQYF. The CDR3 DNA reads TGTGCCAGCAGCGCCAACAGGTGGTGGGATACGCAGTATTTT.

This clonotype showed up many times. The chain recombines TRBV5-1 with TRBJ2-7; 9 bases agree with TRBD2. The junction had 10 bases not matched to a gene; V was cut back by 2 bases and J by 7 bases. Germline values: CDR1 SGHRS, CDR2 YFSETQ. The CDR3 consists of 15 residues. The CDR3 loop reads CASSLIFAGGSEQYF. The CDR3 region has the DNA TGCGCCAGCAGCTTAATCTTCGCGGGGGGGTCGGAGCAGTACTTC.

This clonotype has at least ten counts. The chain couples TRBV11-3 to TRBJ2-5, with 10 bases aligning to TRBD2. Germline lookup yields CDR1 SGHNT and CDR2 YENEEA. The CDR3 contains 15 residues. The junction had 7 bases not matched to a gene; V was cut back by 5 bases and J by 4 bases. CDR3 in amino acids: CASSVSGGPAETQYF. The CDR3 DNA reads TGTGCCAGCAGCGTTAGCGGGGGGCCAGCAGAGACCCAGTACTTC.

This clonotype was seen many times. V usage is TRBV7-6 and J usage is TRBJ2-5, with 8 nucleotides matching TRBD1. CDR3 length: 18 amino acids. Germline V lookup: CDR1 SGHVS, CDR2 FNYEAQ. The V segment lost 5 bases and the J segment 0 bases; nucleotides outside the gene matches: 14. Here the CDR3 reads CASSPRVQTGDNQETQYF. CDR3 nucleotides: TGTGCCAGCAGCCCCAGGGTGCAGACAGGGGATAACCAAGAGACCCAGTACTTC. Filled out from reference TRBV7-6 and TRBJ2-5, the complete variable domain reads GAGVSQSPRYKVTKRGQDVALRCDPISGHVSLYWYRQALGQGPEFLTYFNYEAQQDKSGLPNDRFSAERPEGSISTLTIQRTEQRDSAMYRCASSPRVQTGDNQETQYFGPGTRLLVL.

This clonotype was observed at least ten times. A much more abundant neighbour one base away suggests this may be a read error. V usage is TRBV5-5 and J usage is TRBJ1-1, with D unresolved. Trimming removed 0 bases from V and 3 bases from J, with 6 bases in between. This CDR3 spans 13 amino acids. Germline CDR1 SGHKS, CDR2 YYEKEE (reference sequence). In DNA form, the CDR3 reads TGTGCCAGCAGCTTGGAAAAGTACACTGAAGCTTTCTTT. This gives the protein CASSLEKYTEAFF.

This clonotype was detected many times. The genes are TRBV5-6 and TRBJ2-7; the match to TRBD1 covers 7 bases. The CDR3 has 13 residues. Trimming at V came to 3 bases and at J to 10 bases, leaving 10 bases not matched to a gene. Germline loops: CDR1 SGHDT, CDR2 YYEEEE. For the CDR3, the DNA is TGTGCCAGCAGCTCAGCGAACCGGGACAGACAGTACTTC. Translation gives CASSSANRDRQYF. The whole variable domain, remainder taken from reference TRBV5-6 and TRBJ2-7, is DAGVTQSPTHLIKTRGQQVTLRCSPKSGHDTVSWYQQALGQGPQFIFQYYEEEERQRGNFPDRFSGHQFPNYSSELNVNALLLGDSALYLCASSSANRDRQYFGPGTRLTVT.

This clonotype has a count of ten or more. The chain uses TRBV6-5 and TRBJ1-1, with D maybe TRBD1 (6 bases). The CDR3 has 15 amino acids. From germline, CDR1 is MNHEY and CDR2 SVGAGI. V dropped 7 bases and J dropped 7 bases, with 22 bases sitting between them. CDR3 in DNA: TGTGCCAGCACCACCCAGAGAGGGGGGCTGGGTGAAGCTTTCTTT. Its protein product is CASTTQRGGLGEAFF.

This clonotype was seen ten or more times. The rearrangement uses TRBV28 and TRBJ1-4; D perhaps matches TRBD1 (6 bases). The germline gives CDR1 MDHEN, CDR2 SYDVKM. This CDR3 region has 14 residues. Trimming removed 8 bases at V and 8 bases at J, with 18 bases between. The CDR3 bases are TGTGCCAGCGCCTTAGGGGGGCCAGAGGAAAAACTGTTTTTT. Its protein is CASALGGPEEKLFF.

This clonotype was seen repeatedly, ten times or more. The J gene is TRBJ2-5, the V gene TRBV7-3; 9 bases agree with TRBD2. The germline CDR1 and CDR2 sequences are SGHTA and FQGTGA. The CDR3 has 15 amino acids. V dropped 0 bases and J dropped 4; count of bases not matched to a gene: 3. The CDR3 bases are TGTGCCAGCAGCTTAACGGGACTAGCACGAGAGACCCAGTACTTC. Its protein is CASSLTGLARETQYF.

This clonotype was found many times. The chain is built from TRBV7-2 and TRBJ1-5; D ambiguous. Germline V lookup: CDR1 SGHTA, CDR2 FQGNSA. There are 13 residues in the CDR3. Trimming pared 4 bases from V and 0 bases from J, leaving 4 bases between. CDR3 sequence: CASSSGSNQPQHF. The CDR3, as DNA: TGTGCCAGCAGCTCGGGTAGCAATCAGCCCCAGCATTTT.

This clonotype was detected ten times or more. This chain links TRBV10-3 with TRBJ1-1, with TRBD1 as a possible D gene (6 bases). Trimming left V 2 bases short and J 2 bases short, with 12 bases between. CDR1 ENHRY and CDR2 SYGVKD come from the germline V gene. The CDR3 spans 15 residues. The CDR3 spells CAISEAPQGNTEAFF. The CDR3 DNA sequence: TGTGCCATCAGTGAGGCTCCACAGGGAAACACTGAAGCTTTCTTT.

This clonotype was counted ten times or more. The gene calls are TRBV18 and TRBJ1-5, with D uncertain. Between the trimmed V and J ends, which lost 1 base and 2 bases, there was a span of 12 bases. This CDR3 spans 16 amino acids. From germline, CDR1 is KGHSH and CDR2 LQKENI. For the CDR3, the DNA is TGTGCCAGCTCACCACAAGTTAACCGGGGCAATCAGCCCCAGCATTTT. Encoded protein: CASSPQVNRGNQPQHF.

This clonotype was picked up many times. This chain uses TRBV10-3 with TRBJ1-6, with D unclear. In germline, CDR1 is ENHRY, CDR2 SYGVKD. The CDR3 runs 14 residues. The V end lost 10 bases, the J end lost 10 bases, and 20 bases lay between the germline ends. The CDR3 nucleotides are TGTGCCACCACGTTCAGCGGAAAGGACTCACCCCTCCACTTT. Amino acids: CATTFSGKDSPLHF.

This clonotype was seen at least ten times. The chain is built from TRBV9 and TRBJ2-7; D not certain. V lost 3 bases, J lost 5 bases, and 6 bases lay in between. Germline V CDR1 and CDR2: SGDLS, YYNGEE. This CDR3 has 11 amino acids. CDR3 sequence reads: CASSAPDEQYF. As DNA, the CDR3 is TGTGCCAGCAGCGCCCCCGACGAGCAGTACTTC.

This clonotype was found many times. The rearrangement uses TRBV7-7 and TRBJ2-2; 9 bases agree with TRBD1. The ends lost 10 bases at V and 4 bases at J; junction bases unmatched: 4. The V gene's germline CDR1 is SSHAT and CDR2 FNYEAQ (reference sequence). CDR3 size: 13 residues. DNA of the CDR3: TGTGCCATAGACAGGGGGTTCACCGGGGAGCTGTTTTTT. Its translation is CAIDRGFTGELFF.